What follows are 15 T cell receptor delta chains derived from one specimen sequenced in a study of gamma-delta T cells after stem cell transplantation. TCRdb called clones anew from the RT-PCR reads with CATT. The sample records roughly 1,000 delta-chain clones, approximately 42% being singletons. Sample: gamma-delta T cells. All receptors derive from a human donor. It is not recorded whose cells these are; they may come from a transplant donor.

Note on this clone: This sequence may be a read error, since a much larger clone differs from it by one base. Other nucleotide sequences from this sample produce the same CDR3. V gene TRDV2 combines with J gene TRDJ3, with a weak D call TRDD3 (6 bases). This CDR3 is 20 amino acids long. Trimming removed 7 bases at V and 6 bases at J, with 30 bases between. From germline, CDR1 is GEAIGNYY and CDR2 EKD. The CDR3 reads CACDRTPLSGALMDTRQMFF. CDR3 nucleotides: TGTGCCTGCGACCGGACCCCTCTTTCTGGGGCACTGATGGACACCCGACAGATGTTTTTC.

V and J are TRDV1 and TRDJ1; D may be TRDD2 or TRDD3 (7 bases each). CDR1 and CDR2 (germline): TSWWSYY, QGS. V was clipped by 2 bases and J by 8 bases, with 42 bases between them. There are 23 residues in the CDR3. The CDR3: CALGESFRWWFLRYWGPGGKLIF. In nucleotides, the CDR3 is TGTGCTCTTGGGGAATCATTCCGGTGGTGGTTCCTACGTTACTGGGGTCCGGGCGGGAAACTCATCTTT.

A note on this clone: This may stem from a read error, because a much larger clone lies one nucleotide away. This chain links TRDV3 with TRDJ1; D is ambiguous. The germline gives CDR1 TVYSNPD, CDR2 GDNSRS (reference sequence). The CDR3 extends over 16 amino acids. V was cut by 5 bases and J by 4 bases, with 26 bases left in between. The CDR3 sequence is CAAKRSPAMSHDKLIF. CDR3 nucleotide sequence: TGTGCCGCAAAAAGGTCCCCTGCCATGAGCCACGATAAACTCATCTTT. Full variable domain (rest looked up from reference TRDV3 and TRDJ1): CDKVTQSSPDQTVASGSEVVLLCTYDTVYSNPDLFWYRIRPDYSFQFVFYGDNSRSEGADFTQGRFSVKHILTQKAFHLVISPVRTEDSATYYCAAKRSPAMSHDKLIFGKGTRVTVEP.

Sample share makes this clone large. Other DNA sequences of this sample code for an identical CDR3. The CDR3 is CACDTVGGTDKLIF. The CDR3 DNA reads as TGTGCCTGTGACACCGTAGGCGGCACCGATAAACTCATCTTT. V gene TRDV2 combines with J gene TRDJ1; D is ambiguous. The V end was cut by 0 bases, the J end by 1 base, with 8 bases between. The CDR3 spans 14 residues. Germline CDR1 GEAIGNYY, CDR2 EKD.

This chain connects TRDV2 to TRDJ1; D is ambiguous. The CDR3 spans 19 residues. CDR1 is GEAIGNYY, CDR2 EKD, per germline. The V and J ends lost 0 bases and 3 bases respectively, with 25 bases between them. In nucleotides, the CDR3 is TGTGCCTGTGACACCTTAACCTCGGAGCTCCGGCGAAGAGCCGATAAACTCATCTTT. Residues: CACDTLTSELRRRADKLIF.

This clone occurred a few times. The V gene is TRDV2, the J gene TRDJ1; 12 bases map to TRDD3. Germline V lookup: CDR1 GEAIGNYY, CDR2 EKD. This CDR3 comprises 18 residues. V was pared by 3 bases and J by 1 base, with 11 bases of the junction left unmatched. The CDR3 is CACDPVLGDTSLTDKLIF. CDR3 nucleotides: TGTGCCTGTGACCCTGTACTGGGGGATACTTCTCTCACCGATAAACTCATCTTT.

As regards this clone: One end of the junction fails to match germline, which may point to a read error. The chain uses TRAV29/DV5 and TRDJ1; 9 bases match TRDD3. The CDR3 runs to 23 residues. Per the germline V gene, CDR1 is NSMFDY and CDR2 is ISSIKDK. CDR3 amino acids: CSAIVASYPLGDGGFFNTDKLIF. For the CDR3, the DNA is TGTTCAGCAATCGTGGCTTCCTATCCCCTGGGGGATGGCGGTTTCTTTAACACCGATAAACTCATCTTT.

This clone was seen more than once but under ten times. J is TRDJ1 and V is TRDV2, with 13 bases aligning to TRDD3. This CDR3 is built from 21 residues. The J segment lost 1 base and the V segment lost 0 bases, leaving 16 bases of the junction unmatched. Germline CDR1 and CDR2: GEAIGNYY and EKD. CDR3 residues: CACDTMESGTGGYGRTDKLIF. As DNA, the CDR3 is TGTGCCTGTGACACCATGGAGTCAGGGACTGGGGGATACGGGCGCACCGATAAACTCATCTTT.

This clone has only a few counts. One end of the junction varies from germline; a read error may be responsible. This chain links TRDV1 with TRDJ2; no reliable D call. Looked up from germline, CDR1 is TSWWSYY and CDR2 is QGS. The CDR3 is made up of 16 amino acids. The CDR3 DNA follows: TGTGCTCTTGGGGAACCCGACGTCCGTTTGGCAGCACAACTCTTCTTT. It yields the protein CALGEPDVRLAAQLFF.

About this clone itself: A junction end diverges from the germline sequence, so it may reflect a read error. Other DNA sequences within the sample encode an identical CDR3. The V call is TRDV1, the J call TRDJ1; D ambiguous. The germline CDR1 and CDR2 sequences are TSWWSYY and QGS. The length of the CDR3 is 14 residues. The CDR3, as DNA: TGTGCTCTTGGGGAACTCCGAAGTGACGATAAACACATCTTT. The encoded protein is CALGELRSDDKHIF.

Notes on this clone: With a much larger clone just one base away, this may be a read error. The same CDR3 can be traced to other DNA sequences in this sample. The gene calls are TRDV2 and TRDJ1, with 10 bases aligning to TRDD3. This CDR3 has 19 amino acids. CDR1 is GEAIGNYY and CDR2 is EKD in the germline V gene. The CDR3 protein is CACDALEGTGGSYADKLIF. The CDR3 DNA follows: TGTGCCTGTGACGCCTTAGAAGGTACTGGGGGATCTTACGCCGATAAACTTATCTTT.

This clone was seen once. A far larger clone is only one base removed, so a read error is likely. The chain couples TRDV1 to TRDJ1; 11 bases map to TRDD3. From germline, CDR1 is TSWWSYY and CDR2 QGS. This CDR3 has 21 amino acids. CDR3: CARGEDDWDRLGDRCTDKLIF. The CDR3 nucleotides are TGTGCTCGTGGGGAAGACGATTGGGACCGACTGGGGGATAGGTGCACCGATAAACTCATCTTT.

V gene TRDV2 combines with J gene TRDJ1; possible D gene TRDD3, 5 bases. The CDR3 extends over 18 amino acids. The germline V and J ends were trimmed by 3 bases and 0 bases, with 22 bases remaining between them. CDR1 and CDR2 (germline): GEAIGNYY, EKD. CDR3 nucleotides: TGTGCCTGTGACCCGCTGGGAGCTGAGGGCTTTGACACCGATAAACTCATCTTT. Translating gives CACDPLGAEGFDTDKLIF.

The CDR3 is CACDTAGGSRPWDTRQMFF. CDR3 nucleotides: TGTGCCTGTGACACCGCTGGGGGAAGCCGCCCCTGGGACACCCGACAGATGTTTTTC. The rearrangement uses TRDV2 and TRDJ3; TRDD3 agrees at 8 bases. V trimming: 0 bases; J trimming: 2 bases; junction bases outside the gene matches: 8. The CDR3 is 19 residues long. Germline V gene lookup returns CDR1 GEAIGNYY and CDR2 EKD.

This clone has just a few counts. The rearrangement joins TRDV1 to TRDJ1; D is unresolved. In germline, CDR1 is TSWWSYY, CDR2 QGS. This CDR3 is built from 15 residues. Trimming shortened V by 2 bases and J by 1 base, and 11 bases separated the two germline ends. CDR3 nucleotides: TGTGCTCTTGGGGAATTTGCTGAGCCCACCGATAAACTCATCTTT. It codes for CALGEFAEPTDKLIF.